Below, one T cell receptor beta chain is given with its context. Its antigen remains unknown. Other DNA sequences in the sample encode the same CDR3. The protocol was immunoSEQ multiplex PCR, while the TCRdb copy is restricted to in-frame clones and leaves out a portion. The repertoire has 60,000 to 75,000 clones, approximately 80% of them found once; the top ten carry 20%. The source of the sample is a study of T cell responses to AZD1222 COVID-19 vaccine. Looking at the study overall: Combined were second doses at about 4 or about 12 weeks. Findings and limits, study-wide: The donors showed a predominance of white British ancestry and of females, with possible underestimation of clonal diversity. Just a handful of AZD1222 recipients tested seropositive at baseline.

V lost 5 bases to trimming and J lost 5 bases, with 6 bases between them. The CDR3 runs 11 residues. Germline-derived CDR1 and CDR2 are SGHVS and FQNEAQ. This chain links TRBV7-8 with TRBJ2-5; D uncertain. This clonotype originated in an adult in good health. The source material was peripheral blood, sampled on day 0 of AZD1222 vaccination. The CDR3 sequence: CASSPRETQYF. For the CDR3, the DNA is TGTGCCAGCAGCCCCCGCGAGACCCAGTACTTC.